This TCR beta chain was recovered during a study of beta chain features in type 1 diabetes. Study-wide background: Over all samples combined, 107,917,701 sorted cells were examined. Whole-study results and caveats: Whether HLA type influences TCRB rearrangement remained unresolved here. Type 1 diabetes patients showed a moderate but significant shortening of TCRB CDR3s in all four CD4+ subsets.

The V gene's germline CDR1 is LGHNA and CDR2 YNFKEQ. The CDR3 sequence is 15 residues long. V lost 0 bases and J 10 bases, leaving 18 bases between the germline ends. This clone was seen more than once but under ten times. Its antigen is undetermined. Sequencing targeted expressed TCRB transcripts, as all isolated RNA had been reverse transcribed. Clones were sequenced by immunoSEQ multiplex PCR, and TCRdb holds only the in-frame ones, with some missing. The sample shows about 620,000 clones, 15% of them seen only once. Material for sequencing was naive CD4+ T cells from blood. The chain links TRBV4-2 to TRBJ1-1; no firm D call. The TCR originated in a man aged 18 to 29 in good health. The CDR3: CASSQDKWGYGGAFF. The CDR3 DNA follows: TGTGCCAGCAGCCAAGATAAGTGGGGTTATGGAGGAGCTTTCTTT.